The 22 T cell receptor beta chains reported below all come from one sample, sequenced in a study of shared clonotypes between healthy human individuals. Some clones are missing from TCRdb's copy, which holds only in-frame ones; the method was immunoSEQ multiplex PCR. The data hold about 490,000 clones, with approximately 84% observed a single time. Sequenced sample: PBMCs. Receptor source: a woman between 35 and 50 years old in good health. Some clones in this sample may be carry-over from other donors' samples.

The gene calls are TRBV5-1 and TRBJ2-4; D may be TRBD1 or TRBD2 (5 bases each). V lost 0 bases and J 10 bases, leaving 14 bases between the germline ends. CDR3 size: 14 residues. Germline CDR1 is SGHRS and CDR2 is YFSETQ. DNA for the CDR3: TGCGCCAGCAGCTTGGGCCGGGGACGGGAAATTCAGTACTTC. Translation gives CASSLGRGREIQYF.

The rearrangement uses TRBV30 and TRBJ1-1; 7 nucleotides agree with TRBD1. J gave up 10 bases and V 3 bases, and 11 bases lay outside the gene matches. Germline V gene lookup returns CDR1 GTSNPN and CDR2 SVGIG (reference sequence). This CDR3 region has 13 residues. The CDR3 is CAWSANRGRGAFF. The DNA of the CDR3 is TGTGCCTGGAGCGCCAACAGGGGCCGGGGAGCTTTCTTT. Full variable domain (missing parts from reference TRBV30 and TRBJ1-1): SQTIHQWPATLVQPVGSPLSLECTVEGTSNPNLYWYRQAAGRGLQLLFYSVGIGQISSEVPQNLSASRPQDRQFILSSKKLLLSDSGFYLCAWSANRGRGAFFGQGTRLTVV.

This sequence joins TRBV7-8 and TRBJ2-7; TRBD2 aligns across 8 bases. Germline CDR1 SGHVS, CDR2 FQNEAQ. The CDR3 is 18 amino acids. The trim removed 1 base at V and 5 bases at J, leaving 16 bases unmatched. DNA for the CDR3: TGTGCCAGCAGCTTAGTCGATAGCGGGGTCGGACAACCGGACGAGCAGTACTTC. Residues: CASSLVDSGVGQPDEQYF. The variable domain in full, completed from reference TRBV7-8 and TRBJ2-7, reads GAGVSQSPRYKVAKRGQDVALRCDPISGHVSLFWYQQALGQGPEFLTYFQNEAQLDKSGLPSDRFFAERPEGSVSTLKIQRTQQEDSAVYLCASSLVDSGVGQPDEQYFGPGTRLTVT.

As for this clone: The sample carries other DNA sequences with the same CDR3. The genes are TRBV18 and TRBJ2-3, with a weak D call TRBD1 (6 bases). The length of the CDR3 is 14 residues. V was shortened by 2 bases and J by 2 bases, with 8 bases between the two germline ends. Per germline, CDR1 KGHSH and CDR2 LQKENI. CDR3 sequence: CASSPGQSTDTQYF. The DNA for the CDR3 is TGTGCCAGCTCACCAGGACAGTCCACAGATACGCAGTATTTT.

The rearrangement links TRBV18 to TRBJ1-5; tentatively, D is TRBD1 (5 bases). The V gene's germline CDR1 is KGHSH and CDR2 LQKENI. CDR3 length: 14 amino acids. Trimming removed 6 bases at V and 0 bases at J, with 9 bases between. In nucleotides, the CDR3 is TGTGCCAGCTCCATCGGACATAGCAATCAGCCCCAGCATTTT. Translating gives CASSIGHSNQPQHF. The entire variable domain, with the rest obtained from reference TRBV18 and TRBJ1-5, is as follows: NAGVMQNPRHLVRRRGQEARLRCSPMKGHSHVYWYRQLPEEGLKFMVYLQKENIIDESGMPKERFSAEFPKEGPSILRIQQVVRGDSAAYFCASSIGHSNQPQHFGDGTRLSIL.

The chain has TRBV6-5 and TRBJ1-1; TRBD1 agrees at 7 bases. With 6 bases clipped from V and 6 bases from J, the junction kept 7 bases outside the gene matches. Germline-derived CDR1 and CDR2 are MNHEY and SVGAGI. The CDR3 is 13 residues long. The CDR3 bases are TGTGCCAGCAGCTCGACAGGGTGGGCTGAAGCTTTCTTT. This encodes CASSSTGWAEAFF.

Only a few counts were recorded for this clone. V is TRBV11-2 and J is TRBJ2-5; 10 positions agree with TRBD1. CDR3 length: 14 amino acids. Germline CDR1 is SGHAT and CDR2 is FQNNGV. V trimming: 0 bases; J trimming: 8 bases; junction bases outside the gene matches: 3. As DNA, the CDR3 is TGTGCCAGCAGCTTAGACCGGGACAGGGGAACCCAGTACTTC. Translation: CASSLDRDRGTQYF.

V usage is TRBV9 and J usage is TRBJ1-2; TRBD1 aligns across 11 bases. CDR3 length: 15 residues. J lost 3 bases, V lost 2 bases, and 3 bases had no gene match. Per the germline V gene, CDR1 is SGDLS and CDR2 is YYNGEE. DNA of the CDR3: TGTGCCAGCAGCGTGGACAGGGGGCCCTACTATGGCTACACCTTC. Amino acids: CASSVDRGPYYGYTF.

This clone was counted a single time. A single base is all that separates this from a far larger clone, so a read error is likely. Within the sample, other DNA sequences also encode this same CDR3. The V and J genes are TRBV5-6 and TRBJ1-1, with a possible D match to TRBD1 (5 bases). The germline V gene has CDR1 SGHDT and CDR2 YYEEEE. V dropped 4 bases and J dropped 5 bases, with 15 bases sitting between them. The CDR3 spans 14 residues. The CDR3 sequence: CASSPRGAWTEAFF. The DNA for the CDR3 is TGTGCCAGCAGCCCTCGAGGGGCCTGGACTGAAGCTTTCTTT.

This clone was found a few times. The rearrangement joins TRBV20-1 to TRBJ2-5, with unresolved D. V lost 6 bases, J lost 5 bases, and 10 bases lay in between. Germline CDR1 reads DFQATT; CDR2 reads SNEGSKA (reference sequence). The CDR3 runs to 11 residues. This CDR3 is CSAPQVETQYF. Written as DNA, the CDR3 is TGCAGTGCCCCCCAGGTGGAGACCCAGTACTTC.

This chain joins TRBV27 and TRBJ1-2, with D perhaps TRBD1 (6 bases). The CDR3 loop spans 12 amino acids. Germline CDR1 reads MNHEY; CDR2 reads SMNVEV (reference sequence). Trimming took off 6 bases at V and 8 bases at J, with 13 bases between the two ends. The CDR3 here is CASSQQGLGYTF. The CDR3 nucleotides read TGTGCCAGCAGCCAACAGGGTTTGGGCTACACCTTC.

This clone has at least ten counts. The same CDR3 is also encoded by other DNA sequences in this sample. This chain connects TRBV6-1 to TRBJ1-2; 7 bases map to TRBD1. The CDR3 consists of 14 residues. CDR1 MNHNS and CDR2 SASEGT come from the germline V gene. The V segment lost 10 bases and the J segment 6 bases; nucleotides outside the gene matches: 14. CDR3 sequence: CATISTGQRDGYTF. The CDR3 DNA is TGTGCCACCATTTCGACAGGGCAGCGAGATGGCTACACCTTC.

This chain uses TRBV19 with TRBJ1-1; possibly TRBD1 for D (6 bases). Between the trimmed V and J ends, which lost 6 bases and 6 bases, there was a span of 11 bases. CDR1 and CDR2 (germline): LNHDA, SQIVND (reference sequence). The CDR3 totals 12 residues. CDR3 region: CASSHREAEAFF. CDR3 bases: TGTGCCAGTAGCCACAGGGAGGCTGAAGCTTTCTTT.

The CDR3 DNA follows: TGCAGCGTTCAAATGGGCCTCAGGGAGCTGTTTTTT. Translating gives CSVQMGLRELFF. The V gene is TRBV29-1, the J gene TRBJ2-2; D is unclear. CDR1 and CDR2 from the germline V gene are SQVTM and ANQGSEA. The CDR3 totals 12 residues. Between the trimmed V and J ends, which lost 5 bases and 9 bases, there was a span of 13 bases.

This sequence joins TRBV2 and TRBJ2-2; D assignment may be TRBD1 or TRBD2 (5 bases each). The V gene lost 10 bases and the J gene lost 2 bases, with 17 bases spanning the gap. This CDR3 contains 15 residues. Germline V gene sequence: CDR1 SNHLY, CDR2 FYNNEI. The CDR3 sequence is CATPRGASNTGELFF. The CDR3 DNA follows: TGTGCCACCCCTAGGGGAGCATCTAACACCGGGGAGCTGTTTTTT.

This CDR3 reads CASSVAPLYEQYF. The CDR3 nucleotides read TGTGCCAGCAGCGTCGCCCCTCTTTACGAGCAGTACTTC. The chain combines TRBV9 with TRBJ2-7; D remains ambiguous. The CDR3 sequence is 13 residues long. Trimming left V 2 bases short and J 4 bases short, with 10 bases between. Germline CDR1 is SGDLS and CDR2 is YYNGEE.

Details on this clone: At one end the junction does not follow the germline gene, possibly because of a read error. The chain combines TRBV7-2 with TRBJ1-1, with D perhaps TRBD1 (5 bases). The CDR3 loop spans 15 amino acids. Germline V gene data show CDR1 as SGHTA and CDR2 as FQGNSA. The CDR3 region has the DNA TGTTCCAGCAGCTCGACCGGGACCAGGAGGACTGAAGCTTTCTTT. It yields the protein CSSSSTGTRRTEAFF.

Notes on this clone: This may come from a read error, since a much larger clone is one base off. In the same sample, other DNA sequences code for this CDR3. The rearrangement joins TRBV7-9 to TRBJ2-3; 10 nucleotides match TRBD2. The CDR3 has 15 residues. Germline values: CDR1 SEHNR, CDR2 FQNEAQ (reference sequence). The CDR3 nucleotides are TGTGCTAGCAGCTCAGGGACTAGCGGCACAGATACGCAGTATTTT. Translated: CASSSGTSGTDTQYF.

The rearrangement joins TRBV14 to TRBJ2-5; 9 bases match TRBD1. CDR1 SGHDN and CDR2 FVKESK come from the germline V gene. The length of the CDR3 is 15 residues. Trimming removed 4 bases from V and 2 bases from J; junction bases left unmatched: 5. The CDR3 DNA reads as TGTGCCAGCAGCCTAGGGACAGGGACTCAAGAGACCCAGTACTTC. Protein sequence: CASSLGTGTQETQYF.

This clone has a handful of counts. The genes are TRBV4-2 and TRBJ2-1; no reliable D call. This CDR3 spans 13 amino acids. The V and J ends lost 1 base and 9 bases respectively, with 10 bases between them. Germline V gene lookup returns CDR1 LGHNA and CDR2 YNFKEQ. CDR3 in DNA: TGTGCCAGCAGCCAAGGTGACTTGGCTGAGCAGTTCTTC. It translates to CASSQGDLAEQFF.

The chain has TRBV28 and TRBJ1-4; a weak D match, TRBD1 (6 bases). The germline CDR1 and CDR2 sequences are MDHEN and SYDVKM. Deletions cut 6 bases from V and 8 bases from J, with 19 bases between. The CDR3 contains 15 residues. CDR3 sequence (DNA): TGTGCCAGCAGATACATACAGGGTCTTCGAGAAAAACTGTTTTTT. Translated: CASRYIQGLREKLFF.

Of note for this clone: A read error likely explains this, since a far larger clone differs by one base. The CDR3 reads CASSLVALGNYTEAFF. CDR3 DNA: TGTGCCAGCAGCTTAGTCGCTCTGGGGAATTACACTGAAGCTTTCTTT. The V call is TRBV7-9, the J call TRBJ1-1; D uncertain. Germline V gene data show CDR1 as SEHNR and CDR2 as FQNEAQ (reference sequence). This CDR3 region has 16 residues. V was trimmed by 1 base and J by 3 bases, leaving 15 bases between them.